One sample yielded the 18 T cell receptor beta chains listed below, sequenced in a study of post-analysis software for immune sequencing data. General study findings and limits: Relative to controls, patients had several TRBV segments at higher frequency, with TRBV5-6, TRBV5-1 and TRBV20-1 among these.

No antigen has been assigned to these receptors. TCR beta libraries were prepared from cDNA with unique molecular identifiers. One entry per CDR3 protein results from TCRdb running MiXCR on the PCR reads. Among about 810,000 distinct CDR3 sequences listed, approximately 53% were seen once. The specimen sequenced was blood. These receptor sequences come from a girl between 5 and 17 years old with multiple sclerosis.

The J gene is TRBJ1-1, the V gene TRBV5-1, with TRBD1 matching over 9 bases. CDR1 and CDR2 (germline): SGHRS, YFSETQ. The J segment lost 11 bases and the V segment lost 1 base, leaving 3 bases of the junction unmatched. The length of the CDR3 is 12 residues. The chain's CDR3 is CASSLTGGYAFF. The DNA for the CDR3 is TGCGCCAGCAGCTTGACAGGGGGCTACGCTTTCTTT.

This chain connects TRBV7-2 to TRBJ1-6, with D uncertain. The CDR3 contains 15 residues. Germline V gene data show CDR1 as SGHTA and CDR2 as FQGNSA. The V and J ends lost 1 base and 4 bases respectively, with 8 bases between them. The CDR3: CASSLVGMYNSPLHF. The CDR3 DNA reads TGTGCCAGCAGCTTAGTTGGGATGTATAATTCACCCCTCCACTTT.

This clonotype was seen more than once but under ten times. The V and J genes are TRBV11-1 and TRBJ2-2, with D perhaps assigned TRBD1 or TRBD2 (5 bases each). CDR3 size: 14 residues. The V and J ends lost 5 bases and 6 bases respectively, with 13 bases between them. CDR1 and CDR2 from the germline V gene are SGHAT and FQDESV (reference sequence). The DNA of the CDR3 is TGTGCCAGCAGCCTCTCACGGGGCGCCGGGGAGCTGTTTTTT. Amino acids: CASSLSRGAGELFF.

This clonotype showed up just a few times. The rearrangement links TRBV2 to TRBJ2-7, with a tentative D call TRBD2 (6 bases). Germline V CDR1 and CDR2: SNHLY, FYNNEI. The CDR3 covers 14 residues. Trimming took 2 bases from V and 0 from J, leaving 8 bases between them. The CDR3 sequence: CASSEPGVSYEQYF. As DNA, the CDR3 is TGTGCCAGCAGTGAACCGGGGGTCTCCTACGAGCAGTACTTC.

The rearrangement links TRBV9 to TRBJ2-7; D unclear. The CDR3 spans 15 residues. V was shortened by 0 bases and J by 1 base, with 11 bases between the two germline ends. Germline V gene sequence: CDR1 SGDLS, CDR2 YYNGEE. Here the CDR3 reads CASSVAPLGSYEQYF. CDR3 nucleotides: TGTGCCAGCAGCGTAGCCCCACTTGGTTCCTACGAGCAGTACTTC.

Concerning this clonotype: At one boundary the junction diverges from the germline segment, which might be a read error. This chain joins TRBV10-3 and TRBJ2-5; D is possibly TRBD2 (5 bases). Germline CDR1 ENHRY, CDR2 SYGVKD. The CDR3 loop spans 14 amino acids. This chain's CDR3 is CAIRESTKEETQYF. The DNA of the CDR3 is TGTGCCATCAGGGAGTCGACTAAAGAAGAGACCCAGTACTTC.

CDR3: CATSGADRYNEQYF. CDR3 sequence (DNA): TGTGCCACCAGCGGAGCGGACAGATACAATGAGCAGTACTTC. V gene TRBV15 combines with J gene TRBJ2-7; D might be TRBD1 (6 bases). CDR3 length: 14 amino acids. Germline CDR1 reads LNHNV; CDR2 reads YYDKDF (reference sequence). V shed 5 bases and J shed 7 bases, with 18 bases lying between them. The full variable domain, rest sourced from reference TRBV15 and TRBJ2-7, is DAMVIQNPRYQVTQFGKPVTLSCSQTLNHNVMYWYQQKSSQAPKLLFHYYDKDFNNEADTPDNFQSRRPNTSFCFLDIRSPGLGDTAMYLCATSGADRYNEQYFGPGTRLTVT.

The V gene is TRBV28, the J gene TRBJ1-1, with D perhaps matching TRBD1 (5 bases). The CDR3 covers 15 residues. V shed 11 bases and J shed 2 bases, with 21 bases lying between them. Looked up from germline, CDR1 is MDHEN and CDR2 is SYDVKM. The CDR3 DNA reads as TGTGCCGGCACCATGGGGGGTCGGGTAAACACTGAAGCTTTCTTT. It is translated as CAGTMGGRVNTEAFF.

This chain uses TRBV5-1 with TRBJ2-7; tentative D call: TRBD1 (6 bases). Germline lookup yields CDR1 SGHRS and CDR2 YFSETQ. The V gene lost 8 bases and the J gene lost 2 bases, with 17 bases spanning the gap. The length of the CDR3 is 14 residues. The CDR3 loop is CASRPPGEPYEQYF. DNA of the CDR3: TGCGCCAGTAGGCCCCCAGGGGAACCCTACGAGCAGTACTTC.

This clonotype has a handful of counts. In DNA, the CDR3 is TGTGCCAGCAGTTATCTCGTCGCAGCGTCGAGCTCCTACGAGCAGTACTTC. Protein: CASSYLVAASSSYEQYF. The chain uses TRBV6-6 and TRBJ2-7, with D unclear. The CDR3 has 17 amino acids. The V end was cut by 3 bases, the J end by 0 bases, with 18 bases between. CDR1 and CDR2 from the germline V gene are MNHNY and SVGAGI (reference sequence).

This clonotype was observed a handful of times. The chain combines TRBV4-1 with TRBJ2-7, with TRBD1 matching over 9 bases. This CDR3 is built from 19 residues. Germline CDR1 is MGHRA and CDR2 is YSYEKL. With 3 bases clipped from V and 3 bases from J, the junction kept 18 bases outside the gene matches. The CDR3 DNA sequence: TGCGCCAGCAGCCACTTCGCGTCGACCGGGACAGGGAAGGACTACGAGCAGTACTTC. It specifies CASSHFASTGTGKDYEQYF.

About this clonotype itself: One end of the junction varies from germline; a read error may be responsible. The chain joins TRBV20-1 to TRBJ2-3; no firm D call. The CDR3 contains 11 residues. Per germline, CDR1 DFQATT and CDR2 SNEGSKA (reference sequence). CDR3 in DNA: TGCAGCGCTACCCCCACAGATACGCAGTATTTT. Translation: CSATPTDTQYF.

This clonotype turned up a few times. The rearrangement links TRBV6-5 to TRBJ2-1, with 13 bases aligning to TRBD2. Germline values: CDR1 MNHEY, CDR2 SVGAGI. The CDR3 covers 14 residues. The J segment lost 9 bases and the V segment lost 7 bases, leaving 6 bases of the junction unmatched. The DNA for the CDR3 is TGTGCCAGCAAAACTAGCGGGAGGGGCATTGAGCAGTTCTTC. Its protein product is CASKTSGRGIEQFF.

The chain carries TRBV5-1 and TRBJ2-6; the D gene is possibly TRBD2 (5 bases). V was trimmed by 4 bases and J by 5 bases, leaving 13 bases between them. The CDR3 has 15 residues. In germline, CDR1 is SGHRS, CDR2 YFSETQ. CDR3 sequence reads: CASSADSARANVLTF. The DNA of the CDR3 is TGCGCCAGCAGCGCGGACTCCGCCCGGGCCAACGTCCTGACTTTC.

The genes are TRBV27 and TRBJ2-5, with 7 bases identical to TRBD2. V gave up 10 bases and J gave up 5 bases; unmatched junction bases: 7. The CDR3 covers 12 residues. In germline, CDR1 is MNHEY, CDR2 SMNVEV (reference sequence). The CDR3 region has the DNA TGTGCCACCAACGGGGGGAATGAGACCCAGTACTTC. This translates into CATNGGNETQYF.

The rearrangement uses TRBV7-9 and TRBJ1-6, with a weak D call TRBD1 (5 bases). There are 15 residues in the CDR3. Per germline, CDR1 SEHNR and CDR2 FQNEAQ (reference sequence). V was cut by 1 base and J by 11 bases, with 15 bases left in between. CDR3 nucleotide sequence: TGTGCCAGCAGCTTAGAACCGGGGGTCCGGCCACCCCTCCACTTT. It codes for CASSLEPGVRPPLHF. The complete variable domain, with remaining parts taken from reference TRBV7-9 and TRBJ1-6, reads DTGVSQNPRHKITKRGQNVTFRCDPISEHNRLYWYRQTLGQGPEFLTYFQNEAQLEKSRLLSDRFSAERPKGSFSTLEIQRTEQGDSAMYLCASSLEPGVRPPLHFGNGTRLTVT.

The chain has TRBV12-3 or TRBV12-4 and TRBJ1-4; D possibly corresponds to TRBD1 (5 bases). The CDR3 has 17 amino acids. The V end was cut by 6 bases, the J end by 0 bases, with 17 bases between. CDR3 bases: TGTGCCAGCAGCTTTGACCCCCGGGGGGCAACTAATGAAAAACTGTTTTTT. This codes for CASSFDPRGATNEKLFF.

In this sample, this clonotype turned up a few times. The chain has TRBV5-1 and TRBJ2-7; D is perhaps TRBD2 (5 bases). Germline V gene data show CDR1 as SGHRS and CDR2 as YFSETQ. The CDR3 length is 13 residues. V lost 0 bases to trimming and J lost 3 bases, with 7 bases between them. CDR3 region: CASSLGTFYEQYF. CDR3 nucleotides: TGCGCCAGCAGCTTGGGGACTTTCTACGAGCAGTACTTC.